This TCR beta chain was sequenced during a study of post-analysis software for immune sequencing data. Turning to the study itself: Disease trajectories encompassed relapsing-remitting, secondary progressive and progressive-relapsing multiple sclerosis. Study-wide results and caveats: Diversity measured as normalized Chao1 was significantly lower in multiple sclerosis patients than in controls. Roughly 5 TRBV segments (TRBV5-6, TRBV5-1 and TRBV20-1 among them) occurred more frequently in patients than in controls.

This clonotype showed up just a few times. The target antigen is unknown. The CDR3 totals 14 residues. Germline CDR1 is SGHRS and CDR2 is YFSETQ. With V trimmed by 4 bases and J by 4 bases, 8 bases remained unmatched. Unique molecular identifiers were carried by the TCR beta cDNA libraries. T cells numbering roughly 0.95 to 10 million gave rise to roughly 0.5 million cDNA molecules. TCRdb called the PCR reads again in MiXCR, with one record for every CDR3 protein. The sample lists 750,000 to 950,000 distinct CDR3 sequences, approximately 53% occurring once. V is TRBV5-1 and J is TRBJ2-7, with 7 bases that match TRBD1. The receptor was isolated from a girl under 18 with multiple sclerosis. The source material was blood. The chain's CDR3 is CASSLEGQVYEQYF. CDR3 in DNA: TGCGCCAGCAGCCTAGAAGGACAGGTGTACGAGCAGTACTTC. The full variable domain, in which reference TRBV5-1 and TRBJ2-7 provide the parts outside the CDR3, is KAGVTQTPRYLIKTRGQQVTLSCSPISGHRSVSWYQQTPGQGLQFLFEYFSETQRNKGNFPGRFSGRQFSNSRSEMNVSTLELGDSALYLCASSLEGQVYEQYFGPGTRLTVT.